This TCR beta chain was identified during a study of blood T cell repertoires in COVID-19. Study background: Samples of COVID-19 (acute and convalescent) were obtained from the United States, Italy and Spain. T cells, B-cell-depleted T cells, or PBMCs provided the cDNA or gDNA that served as material.

Authors' data handling: Amplified reference gene primers provided the basis for estimating nucleated cell counts. Using immunoSEQ multiplex PCR, the repertoire was profiled, and TCRdb retains in-frame clones only, with some absent. V, J and clone size derive from that table, while D and trimming were established from the DNA sequence. The profile shows roughly 90,000 clones, roughly 86% of them singletons. With 5 bases removed from V and 7 bases from J, the gap between germline ends came to 18 bases. The CDR3 contains 15 residues. Germline V gene lookup returns CDR1 SGHTA and CDR2 FQGNSA. The chain links TRBV7-2 to TRBJ2-1; a possible D gene is TRBD2 (7 bases). Sequenced sample: peripheral blood. This sequence originates from a middle-aged man with acute or convalescent COVID-19. CDR3: CASSLHWGGPNEQFF. The CDR3 bases are TGTGCCAGCAGCCTCCATTGGGGGGGGCCTAATGAGCAGTTCTTC. Looking up the rest from reference TRBV7-2 and TRBJ2-1 gives the full variable domain: GAGVSQSPSNKVTEKGKDVELRCDPISGHTALYWYRQSLGQGLEFLIYFQGNSAPDKSGLPSDRFSAERTGGSVSTLTIQRTQQEDSAVYLCASSLHWGGPNEQFFGPGTRLTVL.